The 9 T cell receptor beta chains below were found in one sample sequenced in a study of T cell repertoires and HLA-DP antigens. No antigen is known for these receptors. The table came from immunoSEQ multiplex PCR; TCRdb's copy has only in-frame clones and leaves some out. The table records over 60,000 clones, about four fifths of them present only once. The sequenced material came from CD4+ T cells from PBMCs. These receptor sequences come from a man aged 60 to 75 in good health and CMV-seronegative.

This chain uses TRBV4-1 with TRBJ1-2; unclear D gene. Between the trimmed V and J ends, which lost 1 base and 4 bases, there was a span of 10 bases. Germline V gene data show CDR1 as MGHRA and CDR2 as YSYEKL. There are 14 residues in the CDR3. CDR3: CASSQGAGGYGYTF. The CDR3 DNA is TGCGCCAGCAGCCAAGGGGCGGGTGGCTATGGCTACACCTTC.

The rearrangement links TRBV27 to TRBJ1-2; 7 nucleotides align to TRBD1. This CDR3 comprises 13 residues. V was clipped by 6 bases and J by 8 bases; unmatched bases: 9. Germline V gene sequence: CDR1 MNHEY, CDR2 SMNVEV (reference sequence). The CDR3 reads CASRRDRDGGYTF. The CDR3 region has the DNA TGTGCCAGCAGGAGAGACAGGGACGGCGGCTACACCTTC.

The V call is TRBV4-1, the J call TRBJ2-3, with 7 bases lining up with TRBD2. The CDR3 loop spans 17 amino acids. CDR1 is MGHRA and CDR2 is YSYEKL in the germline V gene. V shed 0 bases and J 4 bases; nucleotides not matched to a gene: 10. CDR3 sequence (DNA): TGCGCCAGCAGCCAAGATCTGGGAGGGAGGAAGGCAGATACGCAGTATTTT. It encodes CASSQDLGGRKADTQYF.

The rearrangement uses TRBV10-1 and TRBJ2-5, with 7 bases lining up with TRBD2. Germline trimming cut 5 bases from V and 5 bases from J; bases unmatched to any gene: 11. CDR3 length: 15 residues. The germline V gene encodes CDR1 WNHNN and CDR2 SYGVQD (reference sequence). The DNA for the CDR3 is TGCGCCAGCAGTCTCGGGACTAATGTTGGGGAGACCCAGTACTTC. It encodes CASSLGTNVGETQYF.

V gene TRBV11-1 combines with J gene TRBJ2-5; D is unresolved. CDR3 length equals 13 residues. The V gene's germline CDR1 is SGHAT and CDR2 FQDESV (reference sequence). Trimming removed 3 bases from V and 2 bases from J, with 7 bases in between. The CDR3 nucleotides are TGTGCCAGCAGCTTCGGCTCGCAAGAGACCCAGTACTTC. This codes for CASSFGSQETQYF.

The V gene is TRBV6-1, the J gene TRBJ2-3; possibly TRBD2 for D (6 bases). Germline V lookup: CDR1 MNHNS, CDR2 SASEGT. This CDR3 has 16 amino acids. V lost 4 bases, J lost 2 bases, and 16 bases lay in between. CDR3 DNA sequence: TGTGCCAGCAGTGCATCGGGACTCTCAAACACAGATACGCAGTATTTT. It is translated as CASSASGLSNTDTQYF.

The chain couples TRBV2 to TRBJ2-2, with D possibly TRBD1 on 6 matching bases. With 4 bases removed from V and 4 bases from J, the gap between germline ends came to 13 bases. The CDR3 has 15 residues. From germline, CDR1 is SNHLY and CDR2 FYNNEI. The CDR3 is CASSVGQGPTGELFF. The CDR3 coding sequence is TGTGCCAGCAGTGTAGGCCAGGGGCCCACCGGGGAGCTGTTTTTT.

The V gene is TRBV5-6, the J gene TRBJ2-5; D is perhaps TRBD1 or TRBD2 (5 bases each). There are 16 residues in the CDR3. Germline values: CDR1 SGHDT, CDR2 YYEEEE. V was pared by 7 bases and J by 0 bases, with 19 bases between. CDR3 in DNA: TGTGCCAGCGGAATGATGACGGGGACCTACCAAGAGACCCAGTACTTC. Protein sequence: CASGMMTGTYQETQYF.

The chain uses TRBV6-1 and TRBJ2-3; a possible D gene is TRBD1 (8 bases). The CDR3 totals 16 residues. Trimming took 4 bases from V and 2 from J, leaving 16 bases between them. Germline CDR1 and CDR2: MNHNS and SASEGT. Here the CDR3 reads CASSGRQGTITDTQYF. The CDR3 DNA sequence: TGTGCCAGCAGTGGTAGACAGGGGACTATCACAGATACGCAGTATTTT.